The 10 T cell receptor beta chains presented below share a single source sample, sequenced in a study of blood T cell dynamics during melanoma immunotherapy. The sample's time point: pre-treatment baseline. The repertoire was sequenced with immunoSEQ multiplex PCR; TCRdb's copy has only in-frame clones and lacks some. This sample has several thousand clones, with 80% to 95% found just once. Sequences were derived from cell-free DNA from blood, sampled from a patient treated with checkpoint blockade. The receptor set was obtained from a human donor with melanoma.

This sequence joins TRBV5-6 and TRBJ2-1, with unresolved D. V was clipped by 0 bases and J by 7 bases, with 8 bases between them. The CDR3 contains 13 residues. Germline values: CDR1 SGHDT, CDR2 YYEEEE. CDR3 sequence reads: CASSLVGVNEQFF. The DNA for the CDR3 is TGTGCCAGCAGCTTGGTGGGTGTGAATGAGCAGTTCTTC. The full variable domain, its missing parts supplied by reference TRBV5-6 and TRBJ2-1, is DAGVTQSPTHLIKTRGQQVTLRCSPKSGHDTVSWYQQALGQGPQFIFQYYEEEERQRGNFPDRFSGHQFPNYSSELNVNALLLGDSALYLCASSLVGVNEQFFGPGTRLTVL.

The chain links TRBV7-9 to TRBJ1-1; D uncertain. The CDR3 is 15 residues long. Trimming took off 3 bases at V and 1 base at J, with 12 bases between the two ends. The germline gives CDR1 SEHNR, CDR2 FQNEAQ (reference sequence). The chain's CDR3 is CASSFSEDPNTEAFF. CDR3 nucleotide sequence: TGTGCCAGCAGCTTTAGCGAAGACCCGAACACTGAAGCTTTCTTT. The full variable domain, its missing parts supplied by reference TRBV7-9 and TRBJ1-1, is DTGVSQNPRHKITKRGQNVTFRCDPISEHNRLYWYRQTLGQGPEFLTYFQNEAQLEKSRLLSDRFSAERPKGSFSTLEIQRTEQGDSAMYLCASSFSEDPNTEAFFGQGTRLTVV.

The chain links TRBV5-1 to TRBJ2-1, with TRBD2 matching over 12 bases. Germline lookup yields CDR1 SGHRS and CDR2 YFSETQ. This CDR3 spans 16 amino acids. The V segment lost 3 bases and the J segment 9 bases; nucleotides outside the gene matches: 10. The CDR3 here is CASSSLTSGSVGEQFF. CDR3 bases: TGCGCCAGCAGCTCCCTGACTAGCGGGAGCGTAGGTGAGCAGTTCTTC.

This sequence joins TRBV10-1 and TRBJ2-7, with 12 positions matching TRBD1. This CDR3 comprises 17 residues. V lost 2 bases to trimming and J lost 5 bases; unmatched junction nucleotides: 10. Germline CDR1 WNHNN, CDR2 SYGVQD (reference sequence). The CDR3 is CASSEQTGQGALNEQYF. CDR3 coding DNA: TGCGCCAGCAGTGAGCAAACGGGACAGGGGGCGCTTAACGAGCAGTACTTC.

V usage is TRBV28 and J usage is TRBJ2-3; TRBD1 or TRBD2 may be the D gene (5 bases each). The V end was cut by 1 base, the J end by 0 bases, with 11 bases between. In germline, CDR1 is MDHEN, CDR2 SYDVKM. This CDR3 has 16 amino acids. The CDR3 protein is CASSLYGTASTDTQYF. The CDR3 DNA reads TGTGCCAGCAGTTTATACGGGACGGCTAGCACAGATACGCAGTATTTT.

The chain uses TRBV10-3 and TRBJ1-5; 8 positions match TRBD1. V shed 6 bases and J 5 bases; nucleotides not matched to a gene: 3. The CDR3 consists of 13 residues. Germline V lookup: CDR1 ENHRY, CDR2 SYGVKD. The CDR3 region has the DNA TGTGCCATCAGCGGACAGGGTGATCAGCCCCAGCATTTT. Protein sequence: CAISGQGDQPQHF.

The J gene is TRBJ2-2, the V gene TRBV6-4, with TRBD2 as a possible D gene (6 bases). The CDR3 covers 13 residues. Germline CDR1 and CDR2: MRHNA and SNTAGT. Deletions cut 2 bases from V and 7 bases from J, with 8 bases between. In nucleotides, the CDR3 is TGTGCCAGCAGTGACGGAGGGTTCGGGGAGCTGTTTTTT. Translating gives CASSDGGFGELFF.

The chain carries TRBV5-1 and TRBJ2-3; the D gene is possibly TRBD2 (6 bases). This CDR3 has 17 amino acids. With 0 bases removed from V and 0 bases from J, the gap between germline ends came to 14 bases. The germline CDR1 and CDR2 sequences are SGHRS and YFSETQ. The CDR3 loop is CASSLGLAVPSTDTQYF. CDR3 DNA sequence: TGCGCCAGCAGCTTGGGGTTAGCGGTACCTAGCACAGATACGCAGTATTTT.

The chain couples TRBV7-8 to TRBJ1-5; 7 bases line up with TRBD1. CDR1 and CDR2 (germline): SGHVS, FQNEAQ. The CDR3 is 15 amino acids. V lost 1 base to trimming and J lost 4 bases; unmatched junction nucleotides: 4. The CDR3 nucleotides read TGTGCCAGCAGCTTAGGTAGGGGGCAAAATCAGCCCCAGCATTTT. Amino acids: CASSLGRGQNQPQHF.

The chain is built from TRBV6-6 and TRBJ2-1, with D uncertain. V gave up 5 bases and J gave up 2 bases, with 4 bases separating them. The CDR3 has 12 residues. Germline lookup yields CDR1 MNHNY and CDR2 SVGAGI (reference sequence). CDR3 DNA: TGTGCCAGCAGTCGACCCTACAATGAGCAGTTCTTC. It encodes CASSRPYNEQFF.